The 21 T cell receptor beta chains presented below share a single source sample, sequenced in a study of Ad26.COV2.S vaccination and SARS-CoV-2 variants. Method: immunoSEQ multiplex PCR; TCRdb's copy keeps in-frame clones and lacks some. The sample lists 380,000 or so clones, about four fifths seen once, with more than 7% in the top ten. Specified treatment: around 19 received Ad26.COV2.S at low or high dose, single or two shots; about 5 received placebo; per-sample allocation not given. The investigators took samples on day 63 after the first vaccine or placebo injection. Sequencing was performed on peripheral blood, taken in a trial of Ad26.COV2.S vaccine versus placebo. All receptors derive from a person between 18 and 59 years old who received the Ad26.COV2.S COVID-19 vaccine or a placebo.

The CDR3 DNA reads TGTGCCAGCAGCTTATGGCCCACCTCTGGGGCCAACGTCCTGACTTTC. Translating it yields CASSLWPTSGANVLTF. The V and J genes are TRBV7-9 and TRBJ2-6; no reliable D call. CDR3 size: 16 residues. V shed 2 bases and J shed 0 bases, with 8 bases lying between them. Germline V lookup: CDR1 SEHNR, CDR2 FQNEAQ (reference sequence).

The genes are TRBV4-1 and TRBJ1-2; TRBD1 matches 7 bases. The CDR3 has 14 residues. Per the germline V gene, CDR1 is MGHRA and CDR2 is YSYEKL. After removal of 1 base from V and 4 bases from J, the junction contained 3 bases not matched to a gene. Here the CDR3 DNA reads TGCGCCAGCAGCCAAGGACAGGGCGTCTATGGCTACACCTTC. Amino acids: CASSQGQGVYGYTF.

This clone showed up just once. The chain joins TRBV5-4 to TRBJ1-1; D is undetermined. This CDR3 has 15 residues. CDR1 and CDR2 (germline): SGHNT, YYREEE (reference sequence). V lost 2 bases to trimming and J lost 5 bases, with 16 bases between them. The CDR3 here is CASSFRNRAGTEAFF. The CDR3 coding sequence is TGTGCCAGCAGCTTTAGGAATAGGGCCGGTACTGAAGCTTTCTTT.

This chain joins TRBV30 and TRBJ1-3; D may be TRBD1 (5 bases). The CDR3 totals 13 residues. Looked up from germline, CDR1 is GTSNPN and CDR2 is SVGIG (reference sequence). V shed 1 base and J shed 10 bases, with 14 bases lying between them. CDR3 DNA: TGTGCCTGGAGTGCCGGGGCCCCTTTTACCATATATTTT. It codes for CAWSAGAPFTIYF.

The V and J genes are TRBV7-9 and TRBJ2-2, with D uncertain. V dropped 5 bases and J dropped 0 bases, with 16 bases sitting between them. The CDR3 extends over 17 amino acids. Per germline, CDR1 SEHNR and CDR2 FQNEAQ (reference sequence). The CDR3 nucleotides read TGTGCCAGCAGCCCACCAGGCGGCCTCCCGAACACCGGGGAGCTGTTTTTT. Translation: CASSPPGGLPNTGELFF.

The chain uses TRBV5-5 and TRBJ2-1, with D perhaps TRBD2 (6 bases). From germline, CDR1 is SGHKS and CDR2 YYEKEE (reference sequence). This CDR3 is built from 17 residues. Trimming pared 4 bases from V and 7 bases from J, leaving 24 bases between. In DNA, the CDR3 is TGTGCCAGCAGCCCGGCCCCTCTTAGCGGCCTCAGAAATGAGCAGTTCTTC. Translated: CASSPAPLSGLRNEQFF.

The gene calls are TRBV9 and TRBJ2-7, with TRBD2 matching 11 bases. Germline V gene lookup returns CDR1 SGDLS and CDR2 YYNGEE. This CDR3 is built from 14 residues. Trimming at V came to 4 bases and at J to 3 bases, leaving 3 bases not matched to a gene. The CDR3 reads CASSTSGRSYEQYF. CDR3 sequence (DNA): TGTGCCAGCAGCACTAGCGGGAGAAGCTACGAGCAGTACTTC.

This sequence joins TRBV5-1 and TRBJ2-7; no firm D call. V was clipped by 6 bases and J by 0 bases, with 13 bases between them. CDR3 length equals 14 residues. CDR1 SGHRS and CDR2 YFSETQ come from the germline V gene. CDR3 sequence reads: CASNLGYSSYEQYF. The CDR3, as DNA: TGCGCCAGCAATCTCGGTTACAGCTCCTACGAGCAGTACTTC. The full variable domain, its missing parts supplied by reference TRBV5-1 and TRBJ2-7, is KAGVTQTPRYLIKTRGQQVTLSCSPISGHRSVSWYQQTPGQGLQFLFEYFSETQRNKGNFPGRFSGRQFSNSRSEMNVSTLELGDSALYLCASNLGYSSYEQYFGPGTRLTVT.

This chain joins TRBV3-1 (or the pseudogene TRBV3-2) and TRBJ1-4; D is uncertain. From germline, CDR1 is LGHDT and CDR2 YNNKEL (reference sequence). The CDR3 spans 13 residues. The V gene lost 0 bases and the J gene lost 7 bases, with 6 bases spanning the gap. Written as DNA, the CDR3 is TGTGCCAGCAGCCAAGAAATAGGTGAAAAACTGTTTTTT. This codes for CASSQEIGEKLFF.

This clone was counted only a few times. The genes are TRBV3-1 (or the pseudogene TRBV3-2) and TRBJ1-2; 10 bases map to TRBD1. The V gene end was trimmed by 4 bases and the J gene end by 2 bases; junction bases not matched to a gene: 4. Germline values: CDR1 LGHDT, CDR2 YNNKEL (reference sequence). The CDR3 totals 15 residues. CDR3 bases: TGTGCCAGCAGCCTCCAGGACAGGGGGAACTATGGCTACACCTTC. The encoded protein is CASSLQDRGNYGYTF.

This clone was detected a few times. V is TRBV4-3 and J is TRBJ2-5, with D maybe TRBD1 (6 bases). V dropped 0 bases and J dropped 1 base, with 12 bases sitting between them. The CDR3 loop spans 16 amino acids. Germline-derived CDR1 and CDR2 are LGHNA and YSLEER. CDR3: CASSQEGRGFQETQYF. The CDR3 DNA reads TGCGCCAGCAGCCAAGAAGGCAGGGGCTTCCAAGAGACCCAGTACTTC.

This clone was detected only once. V is TRBV6-2 or TRBV6-3 and J is TRBJ2-3, with 9 bases identical to TRBD2. This CDR3 is 15 amino acids long. V was pared by 2 bases and J by 6 bases, with 6 bases of the junction left unmatched. Germline loops: CDR1 MNHEY, CDR2 SVGEGT. Here the CDR3 reads CASSYEGGRGDTQYF. For the CDR3, the DNA is TGTGCCAGCAGTTACGAAGGCGGGAGGGGGGATACGCAGTATTTT.

The chain employs TRBV3-1 (or the pseudogene TRBV3-2) and TRBJ2-7; no firm D call. The CDR3 is 13 amino acids. Looked up from germline, CDR1 is LGHDT and CDR2 is YNNKEL (reference sequence). V was clipped by 1 base and J by 6 bases, with 10 bases between them. Here the CDR3 reads CASSQVGVPEQYF. The CDR3, as DNA: TGTGCCAGCAGCCAAGTCGGAGTACCCGAGCAGTACTTC.

Points on this clone: Within the sample, other DNA sequences also encode this same CDR3. V is TRBV9 and J is TRBJ1-6; D is uncertain. Per the germline V gene, CDR1 is SGDLS and CDR2 is YYNGEE. V lost 0 bases and J 7 bases, leaving 5 bases between the germline ends. This CDR3 is 13 amino acids long. CDR3: CASSVAQNSPLHF. CDR3 DNA sequence: TGTGCCAGCAGCGTAGCCCAGAATTCACCCCTCCACTTT. The full variable domain, completed using reference TRBV9 and TRBJ1-6, is DSGVTQTPKHLITATGQRVTLRCSPRSGDLSVYWYQQSLDQGLQFLIQYYNGEERAKGNILERFSAQQFPDLHSELNLSSLELGDSALYFCASSVAQNSPLHFGNGTRLTVT.

This chain joins TRBV10-3 and TRBJ2-7; D unclear. Germline V gene sequence: CDR1 ENHRY, CDR2 SYGVKD. The V end was cut by 6 bases, the J end by 6 bases, with 12 bases between. This CDR3 is 12 amino acids long. The CDR3, as DNA: TGTGCCATCAGCTCATCAAACCGCGAGCAGTACTTC. The encoded protein is CAISSSNREQYF.

The gene calls are TRBV24-1 and TRBJ2-1; possibly TRBD2 for D (5 bases). From germline, CDR1 is KGHDR and CDR2 SFDVKD. The CDR3 runs to 18 residues. V dropped 1 base and J dropped 5 bases, with 20 bases sitting between them. CDR3 loop: CATSDFSAERRGDNEQFF. For the CDR3, the DNA is TGTGCCACCAGTGATTTCTCTGCCGAGCGGCGTGGGGACAATGAGCAGTTCTTC.

This chain joins TRBV5-1 and TRBJ1-3; perhaps TRBD1 as D (6 bases). V lost 4 bases and J 4 bases, leaving 12 bases between the germline ends. This CDR3 is 14 amino acids long. From germline, CDR1 is SGHRS and CDR2 YFSETQ. The CDR3 loop is CASSTQTGGNTIYF. CDR3 nucleotides: TGCGCCAGCAGCACACAGACAGGCGGAAACACCATATATTTT.

The chain has TRBV10-3 and TRBJ2-7, with TRBD2 matching 11 bases. Germline V gene sequence: CDR1 ENHRY, CDR2 SYGVKD. The CDR3 contains 14 residues. The V gene end was trimmed by 9 bases and the J gene end by 0 bases; junction bases not matched to a gene: 4. CDR3 coding DNA: TGTGCCATAGGGACTAGCGGTACCTCCTACGAGCAGTACTTC. It encodes CAIGTSGTSYEQYF.

V gene TRBV3-1 (or the pseudogene TRBV3-2) combines with J gene TRBJ2-3, with TRBD2 matching over 14 bases. In germline, CDR1 is LGHDT, CDR2 YNNKEL (reference sequence). Trimming cost V 4 bases and J 10 bases; bases outside gene matches: 7. This CDR3 spans 15 amino acids. Here the CDR3 reads CASSLGTSGRGSQYF. In DNA form, the CDR3 reads TGTGCCAGCAGCCTCGGGACTAGCGGGAGAGGGTCGCAGTATTTT.

The CDR3 bases are TGTGCCAGCAGGCGGGAGGCCCTGGGTGGCAATGAGCAGTTCTTC. Translated, it gives CASRREALGGNEQFF. This chain connects TRBV6-5 to TRBJ2-1, with 8 bases aligning to TRBD2. Trimming at V came to 6 bases and at J to 6 bases, leaving 10 bases not matched to a gene. Germline assignment: CDR1 MNHEY and CDR2 SVGAGI. This CDR3 has 15 amino acids.

A few counts support this clone. The V gene is TRBV6-2 or TRBV6-3, the J gene TRBJ2-1; D is uncertain. CDR1 and CDR2 (germline): MNHEY, SVGEGT. The CDR3 totals 15 residues. The ends were cut back, 2 bases at V and 0 bases at J, with 8 bases in the middle. The CDR3 is CASSYPGGSYNEQFF. CDR3 DNA: TGTGCCAGCAGTTACCCCGGCGGCTCCTACAATGAGCAGTTCTTC.